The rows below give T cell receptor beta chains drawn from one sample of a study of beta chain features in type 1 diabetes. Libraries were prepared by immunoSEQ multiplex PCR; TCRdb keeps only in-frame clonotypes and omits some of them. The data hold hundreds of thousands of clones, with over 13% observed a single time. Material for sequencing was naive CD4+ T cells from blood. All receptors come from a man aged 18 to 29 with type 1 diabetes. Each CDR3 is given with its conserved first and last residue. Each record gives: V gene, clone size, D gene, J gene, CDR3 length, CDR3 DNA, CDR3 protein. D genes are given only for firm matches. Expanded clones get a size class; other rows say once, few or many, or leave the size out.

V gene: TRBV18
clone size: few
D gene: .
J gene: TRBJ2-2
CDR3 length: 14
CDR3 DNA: TGTGCCAGCTCACCTGGAGGGAACACCGGGGAGCTGTTTTTT
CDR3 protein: CASSPGGNTGELFF

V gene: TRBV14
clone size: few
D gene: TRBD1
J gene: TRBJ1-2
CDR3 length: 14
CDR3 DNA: TGTGCCAGCAGCCAGAACAGGGGGCCGTATGGCTACACCTTC
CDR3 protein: CASSQNRGPYGYTF

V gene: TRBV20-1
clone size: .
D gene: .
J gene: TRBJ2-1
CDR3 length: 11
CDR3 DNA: TGCAGTCAGGCTCCATACAATGAGCAGTTCTTC
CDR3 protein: CSQAPYNEQFF

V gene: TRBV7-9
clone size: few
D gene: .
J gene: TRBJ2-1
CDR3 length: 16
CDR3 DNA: TGTGCCAGCAGCTTAGCCCGCGTTGTGGGACAAATTGAGCAGTTCTTC
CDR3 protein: CASSLARVVGQIEQFF

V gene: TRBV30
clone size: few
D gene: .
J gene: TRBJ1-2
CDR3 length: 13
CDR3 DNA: TGTGCCTGGAGTGTCCACCGGACGGGTGGCTACACCTTC
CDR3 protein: CAWSVHRTGGYTF

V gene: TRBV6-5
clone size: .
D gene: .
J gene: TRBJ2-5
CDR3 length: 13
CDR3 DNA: TGTGCCAGCAGTTACTTGGCGGAGGGGGCCCAGTACTTC
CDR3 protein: CASSYLAEGAQYF

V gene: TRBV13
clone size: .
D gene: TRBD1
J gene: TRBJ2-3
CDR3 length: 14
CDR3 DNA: TGTGCCAGCAGCTCCGCACGGACAGGAGATACGCAGTATTTT
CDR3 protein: CASSSARTGDTQYF

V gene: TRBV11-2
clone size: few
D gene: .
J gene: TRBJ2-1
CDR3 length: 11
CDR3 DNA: TGTGCCAGCCTCAATTCGGGTGAGCAGTTCTTC
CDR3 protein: CASLNSGEQFF

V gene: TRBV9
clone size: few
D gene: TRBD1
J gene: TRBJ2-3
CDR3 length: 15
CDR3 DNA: TGTGCCAGCAGCCAGGGACAGGCGGAAGGAGATACGCAGTATTTT
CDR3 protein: CASSQGQAEGDTQYF

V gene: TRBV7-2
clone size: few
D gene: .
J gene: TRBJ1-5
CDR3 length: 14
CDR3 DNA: TGTGCCAGCAGCTCAGGGGTGAGCAATCAGCCCCAGCATTTT
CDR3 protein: CASSSGVSNQPQHF

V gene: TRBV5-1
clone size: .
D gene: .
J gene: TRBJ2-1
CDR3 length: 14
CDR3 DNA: TGCGCCAGCAGCTCAACTAGCTTACTCAATGAGCAGTTCTTC
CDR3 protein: CASSSTSLLNEQFF

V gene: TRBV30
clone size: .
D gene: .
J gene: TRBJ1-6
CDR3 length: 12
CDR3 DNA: TGTGCCTGGAGTCCCTCTCCGTCCACCCTCCACTTT
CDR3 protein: CAWSPSPSTLHF

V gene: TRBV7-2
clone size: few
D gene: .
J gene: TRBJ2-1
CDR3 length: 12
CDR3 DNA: TGTGCCAGCAGGGCGTTAGCCAATGAGCAGTTCTTC
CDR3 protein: CASRALANEQFF

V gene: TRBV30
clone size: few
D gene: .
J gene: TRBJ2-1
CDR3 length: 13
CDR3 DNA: TGTGCCTGGGGCCACCAAGCAAGGAATGAGCAGTTCTTC
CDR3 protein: CAWGHQARNEQFF

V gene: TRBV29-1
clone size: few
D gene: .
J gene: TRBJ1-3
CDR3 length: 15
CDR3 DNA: TGCAGCGTTCGCCGTTACGAACAAGGGGGAAACACCATATATTTT
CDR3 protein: CSVRRYEQGGNTIYF

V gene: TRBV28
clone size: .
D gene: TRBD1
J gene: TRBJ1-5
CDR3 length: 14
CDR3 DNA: TGTGCCAGCAGTCCAGGACAGGTTGGCCAGCCCCAGCATTTT
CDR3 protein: CASSPGQVGQPQHF